Below, 3 T cell receptor beta chains from the same sample are listed, as sequenced in a study of shared clonotypes between healthy human individuals. The data were produced by immunoSEQ multiplex PCR, yet TCRdb's version contains in-frame clones alone and is incomplete. The data contain about 2.1 million clones, about 94% of them singletons. Naive CD8 cells lacked CD45RO and underwent positive selection for CCR7, leaving out terminally differentiated effector memory CD45RA+ cells. The sample consisted of naive CD8+ T cells from PBMCs. All receptors come from a young man in good health. Some clones in this sample may be carry-over from other donors' samples.

The chain is built from TRBV13 and TRBJ2-7, with D possibly TRBD2 on 6 matching bases. Between the trimmed V and J ends, which lost 3 bases and 2 bases, there was a span of 11 bases. The CDR3 consists of 14 residues. CDR1 PRHDT and CDR2 FYEKMQ come from the germline V gene (reference sequence). The CDR3 nucleotides are TGTGCCAGCAGCTTGGCGGGGCAACCCTACGAGCAGTACTTC. Amino acids: CASSLAGQPYEQYF.

This rearrangement joins TRBV29-1 to TRBJ1-4, with 9 bases lining up with TRBD1. The CDR3 extends over 14 amino acids. With V trimmed by 7 bases and J by 11 bases, 14 bases remained unmatched. Germline CDR1 SQVTM, CDR2 ANQGSEA. The CDR3 loop reads CSAKTGTGIHKLFF. CDR3 DNA sequence: TGCAGCGCGAAGACCGGGACAGGGATACATAAACTGTTTTTT.

The CDR3 DNA is TGTGCCAGCAGTGAAACAGGCCCTAACTATGGCTACACCTTC. Its protein product is CASSETGPNYGYTF. The V and J genes are TRBV25-1 and TRBJ1-2; possibly TRBD1 for D (5 bases). V shed 2 bases and J shed 0 bases, with 7 bases lying between them. Germline assignment: CDR1 MGHDK and CDR2 SYGVNS. The length of the CDR3 is 14 residues.